The rows below give T cell receptor beta chains drawn from one sample of a study of T cell responses to AZD1222 COVID-19 vaccine. Clones were read by immunoSEQ multiplex PCR, and TCRdb kept only the in-frame ones, dropping some. The sample contains 150,000 to 200,000 clones, 94% of which appear only once. The specimen was peripheral blood, collected 28 days after the second AZD1222 dose. The receptors were sampled from an adult who received the AZD1222 COVID-19 vaccine. CDR3s include the opening cysteine and the closing phenylalanine or tryptophan. The order of the fields is D gene, clone size, V gene, J gene, CDR3 DNA, CDR3 protein. D genes are given only for firm matches. The size entry is marked missing in some rows and otherwise reads once, few, many or a size class.

TRBD1	-	TRBV19	TRBJ1-6	TGTGCCAGTAGATTCGGGACAGGGGGTTCACCCCTCCACTTT	CASRFGTGGSPLHF
TRBD1	-	TRBV5-1	TRBJ1-2	TGCGCCAGCAGCGGAGGACAGGGGGAGAGTGCCTATGGCTACACCTTC	CASSGGQGESAYGYTF
TRBD2	-	TRBV18	TRBJ2-1	TGTGCCAGCTCACTCACCGGACTAGCCGGAAAGTTCTTC	CASSLTGLAGKFF
-	-	TRBV27	TRBJ1-1	TGTGCCAGCAGTTTATCCATAAACCGACAGAAAGCTTTCTTT	CASSLSINRQKAFF
TRBD1	-	TRBV3-1/TRBV3-2	TRBJ1-4	TGTGCCAGCAGCCAAGAGGGGACAGGGGGAACTGAAAAACTGTTTTTT	CASSQEGTGGTEKLFF
TRBD2	-	TRBV19	TRBJ2-1	TGTGCCAGTGGATACGGGGTAGCGGGAGGCGGTGAGCAGTTCTTC	CASGYGVAGGGEQFF
TRBD1	-	TRBV4-3	TRBJ1-3	TGCGCCAGCAGCCAGGACCGGGACAGGGTTGGAAACACCATATATTTT	CASSQDRDRVGNTIYF
-	once	TRBV5-1	TRBJ2-3	TGCGCCAGCAGCCGAGGACCAGGCACAGATACGCAGTATTTT	CASSRGPGTDTQYF
TRBD2	-	TRBV7-8	TRBJ2-7	TGTGCCAGCAGCTCACTAAGAGCGGGAGTTCGAGAGCAGTACTTC	CASSSLRAGVREQYF
-	-	TRBV2	TRBJ2-5	TGTGCCAGCAGTGAGGGTGGGACGGGGATACGCCAAGAGACCCAGTACTTC	CASSEGGTGIRQETQYF
TRBD2	few	TRBV28	TRBJ2-7	TGTGCCAGCAGGGAAGCGGGGAGTAACTACGAGCAGTACTTC	CASREAGSNYEQYF
-	-	TRBV18	TRBJ1-1	TGTGCCAGCTCACAGGGTAACACTGAAGCTTTCTTT	CASSQGNTEAFF
TRBD2	-	TRBV6-2/TRBV6-3	TRBJ2-3	TGTGCCAGCAGTACCGGGACTAGCGGGCTCACAGATACGCAGTATTTT	CASSTGTSGLTDTQYF
-	-	TRBV7-9	TRBJ2-3	TGTGCCAGCAGCTTAACGAGGCCATACACAGATACGCAGTATTTT	CASSLTRPYTDTQYF
TRBD1	-	TRBV6-5	TRBJ1-2	TGTGCCAGCAGAAGGGACAGGGGGATCTATGGCTACACCTTC	CASRRDRGIYGYTF
-	once	TRBV28	TRBJ2-1	TGTGCCAGCAGTCCCCGACTGTCAGCGCAGGGGAATGAGCAGTTCTTC	CASSPRLSAQGNEQFF
TRBD1	-	TRBV29-1	TRBJ1-2	TGCAGCGTTGAAGGACAGGGGAACTATGGCTACACCTTC	CSVEGQGNYGYTF
TRBD2	-	TRBV11-2	TRBJ2-5	TGTGCCAGCAGCCTACCTACCGGGAGGGCTAGGGGGACCCAGTACTTC	CASSLPTGRARGTQYF
TRBD1	-	TRBV28	TRBJ2-7	TGTGCCAGCAGCCCGGGACAGTCCTCCTACGAGCAGTACTTC	CASSPGQSSYEQYF
-	-	TRBV15	TRBJ2-1	TGTGCCACCAGCAGAGAGGCCCGGATGACGTTCTTTTTCAATGAGCAGTTCTTC	CATSREARMTFFFNEQFF
TRBD1	few	TRBV4-1	TRBJ1-4	TGCGCCAGCAGCCCAGAACGACAGGGAGGAAGGGAAAAACTGTTTTTT	CASSPERQGGREKLFF
TRBD2	-	TRBV7-9	TRBJ2-1	TGTGCCAGCAGCTTGACTAGCGTTTTCAATGAGCAGTTCTTC	CASSLTSVFNEQFF
TRBD1	-	TRBV18	TRBJ1-1	TGTGCCAGCTCACAGGGGGCGGACACTGAAGCTTTCTTT	CASSQGADTEAFF
-	-	TRBV28	TRBJ1-4	TGTGCCAGTACCGGGACGGGACTCGAAAAACTGTTTTTT	CASTGTGLEKLFF